Each of the 5 T cell receptor beta chains below was sequenced from the same sample in a study of blood T cells in healthy people across ages. With a J-beta primer mix and a sample-barcoded 5' primer, a second PCR ran 7 to 11 cycles. Each CDR3 protein is one row after TCRdb ran MiXCR on the 5' RACE reads. The data show around 900,000 distinct CDR3 sequences, around 54% seen once. Sequenced material: blood. The receptor set was obtained from an older woman in good health.

This clonotype was seen a handful of times. CDR3 loop: CASRPDRAAWGETQYF. CDR3 DNA sequence: TGTGCCAGCAGACCGGACAGGGCCGCTTGGGGGGAGACCCAGTACTTC. The chain carries TRBV2 and TRBJ2-5, with 8 nucleotides matching TRBD1. The CDR3 length is 16 residues. CDR1 and CDR2 from the germline V gene are SNHLY and FYNNEI. After removal of 6 bases from V and 5 bases from J, the junction contained 14 bases not matched to a gene.

This clonotype was counted between two and nine times. The rearrangement uses TRBV20-1 and TRBJ2-5; no definite D call. The J call may be incorrect, as the DNA end agrees better with TRBJ2-7. Germline V gene sequence: CDR1 DFQATT, CDR2 SNEGSKA (reference sequence). This CDR3 has 10 residues. CDR3 protein: CSALHHEQYF. In nucleotides, the CDR3 is TGCAGTGCACTACACCACGAGCAGTACTTC.

The V gene is TRBV3-1, the J gene TRBJ2-3; D gene unclear. This CDR3 is built from 14 residues. The germline V gene encodes CDR1 LGHDT and CDR2 YNNKEL (reference sequence). The V gene lost 1 base and the J gene lost 4 bases, with 9 bases spanning the gap. This CDR3 reads CASSQVLGSDTQYF. The CDR3, as DNA: TGTGCCAGCAGCCAAGTGTTAGGGTCAGATACGCAGTATTTT.

The chain links TRBV11-2 to TRBJ2-5; possibly TRBD2 for D (6 bases). CDR3 length: 13 residues. Germline CDR1 reads SGHAT; CDR2 reads FQNNGV. V lost 5 bases, J lost 8 bases, and 15 bases lay in between. In nucleotides, the CDR3 is TGTGCCAGCAGCCAAGCGGACGGGAGAACCCAGTACTTC. Its translation is CASSQADGRTQYF.

This sequence joins TRBV11-2 and TRBJ2-7, with a weak D call TRBD1 (6 bases). This CDR3 has 14 amino acids. CDR1 is SGHAT, CDR2 FQNNGV, per germline. With 5 bases removed from V and 5 bases from J, the gap between germline ends came to 16 bases. The CDR3 is CASSKNRAMDEQYF. As DNA, the CDR3 is TGTGCCAGCAGCAAAAACAGGGCTATGGACGAGCAGTACTTC.